This T cell receptor beta chain is drawn from a study of regulatory T cells in long-lasting Graves disease. Building of the TCR beta libraries involved iRepertoire HTBI primers and Arm-PCR of CDR3 regions. TCRdb itself ran the multiplex PCR reads through MiXCR, one entry per CDR3 protein. Of more than 350,000 distinct CDR3 sequences listed, around 14% are singletons. The J segment lost 2 bases and the V segment lost 0 bases, leaving 10 bases of the junction unmatched. Germline CDR1 SGHRS, CDR2 YFSETQ. The CDR3 contains 18 residues. This clonotype was found a few times. Sample time point: newly diagnosed GD, antithyroid drugs for less than 3 months. The TCR library was made from RNA that had been extracted from PBMCs in TRIzol. This sample also belongs to another study, concerning T cells in Graves' hyperthyroidism and ophthalmopathy.

This clonotype was obtained from a woman between 25 and 40 years old with Graves disease. V is TRBV5-1 and J is TRBJ2-7; 11 bases fit TRBD1. This material consisted of peripheral blood mononuclear cells (PBMCs), taken at new diagnosis, from a patient treated with antithyroid drugs. The DNA of the CDR3 is TGCGCCAGCAGCTTGGACGGACAGGGGGCTCTTAGGCCCTACGAGCAGTACTTC. Its translation is CASSLDGQGALRPYEQYF.